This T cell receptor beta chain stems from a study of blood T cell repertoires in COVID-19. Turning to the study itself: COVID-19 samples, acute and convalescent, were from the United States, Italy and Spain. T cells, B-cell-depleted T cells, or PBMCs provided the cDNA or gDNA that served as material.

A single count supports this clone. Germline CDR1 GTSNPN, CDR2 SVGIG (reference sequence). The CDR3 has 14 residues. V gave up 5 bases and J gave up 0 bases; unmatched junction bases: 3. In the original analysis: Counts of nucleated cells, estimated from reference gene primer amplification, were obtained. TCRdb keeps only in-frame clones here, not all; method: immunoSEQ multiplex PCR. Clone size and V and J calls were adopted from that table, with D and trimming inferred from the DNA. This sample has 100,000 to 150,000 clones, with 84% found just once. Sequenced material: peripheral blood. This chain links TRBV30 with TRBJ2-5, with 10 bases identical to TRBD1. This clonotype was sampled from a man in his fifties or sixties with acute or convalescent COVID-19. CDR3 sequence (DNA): TGTGCCTGGGGGGGGACAGGGGACCAAGAGACCCAGTACTTC. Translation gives CAWGGTGDQETQYF.